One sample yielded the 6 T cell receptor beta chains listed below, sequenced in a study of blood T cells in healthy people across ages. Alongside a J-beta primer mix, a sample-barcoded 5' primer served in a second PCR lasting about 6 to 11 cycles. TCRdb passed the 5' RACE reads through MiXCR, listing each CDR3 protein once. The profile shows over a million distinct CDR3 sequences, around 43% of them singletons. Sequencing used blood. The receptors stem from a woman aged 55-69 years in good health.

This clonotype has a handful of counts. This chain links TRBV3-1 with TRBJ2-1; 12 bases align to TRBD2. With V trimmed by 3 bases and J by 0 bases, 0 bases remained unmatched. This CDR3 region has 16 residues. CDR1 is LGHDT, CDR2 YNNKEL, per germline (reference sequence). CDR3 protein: CASSQTSGSSYNEQFF. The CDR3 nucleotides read TGTGCCAGCAGCCAGACTAGCGGGAGCTCCTACAATGAGCAGTTCTTC.

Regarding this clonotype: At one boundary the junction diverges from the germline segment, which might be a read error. In DNA form, the CDR3 reads TGTGCCAGCAGCCCAGGATCGGACAATCAGCCCCGGCATTTT. It specifies CASSPGSDNQPRHF. The rearrangement links TRBV9 to TRBJ1-5; D is possibly TRBD1 (5 bases). CDR1 is SGDLS and CDR2 is YYNGEE in the germline V gene. This CDR3 spans 14 amino acids.

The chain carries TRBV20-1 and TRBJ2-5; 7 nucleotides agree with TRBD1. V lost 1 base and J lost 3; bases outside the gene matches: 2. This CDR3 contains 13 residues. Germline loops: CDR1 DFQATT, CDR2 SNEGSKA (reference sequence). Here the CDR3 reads CSARGDSKETQYF. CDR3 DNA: TGCAGTGCTAGAGGGGACAGTAAAGAGACCCAGTACTTC.

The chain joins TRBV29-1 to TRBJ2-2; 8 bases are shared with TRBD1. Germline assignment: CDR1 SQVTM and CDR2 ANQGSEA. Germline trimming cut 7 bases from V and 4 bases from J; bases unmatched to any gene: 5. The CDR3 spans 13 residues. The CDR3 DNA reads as TGCAGCGGCCAGGGGGCCGGCACCGGGGAGCTGTTTTTT. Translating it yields CSGQGAGTGELFF.

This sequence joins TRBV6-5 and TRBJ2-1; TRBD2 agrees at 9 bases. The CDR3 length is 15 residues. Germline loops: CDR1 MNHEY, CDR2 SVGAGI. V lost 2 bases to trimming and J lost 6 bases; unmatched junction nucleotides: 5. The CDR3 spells CASSYAAGGPNEQFF. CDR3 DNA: TGTGCCAGCAGTTACGCGGCGGGAGGGCCCAATGAGCAGTTCTTC.

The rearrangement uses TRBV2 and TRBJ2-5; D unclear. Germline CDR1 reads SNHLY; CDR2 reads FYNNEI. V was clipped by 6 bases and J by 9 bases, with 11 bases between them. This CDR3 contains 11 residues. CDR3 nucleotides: TGTGCCAGCAGAGGGCCCTTAGCCCAGTACTTC. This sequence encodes CASRGPLAQYF.